These T cell receptor beta chains were read from a single sample in a study of shared clonotypes between healthy human individuals. The method was immunoSEQ multiplex PCR; TCRdb's version includes in-frame clones alone and lacks a portion of them. The sample contains about 1.1 million clones, 70% to 80% of which appear only once. Sequencing used memory CD4+ T cells from PBMCs. Every receptor here comes from a man aged 18 to 29 in good health. Some clones in this sample may be carry-over from other donors' samples. CDR3s include the opening cysteine and the closing phenylalanine or tryptophan. A D gene is named only where the DNA matches it firmly. Clone size appears in some rows only: once, few, many, or a class for an expanded clone.

V	D	size	J	DNA	CDR3
TRBV18	.	.	TRBJ2-3	TGTGCCAGCTCACCACCCACTCTCACAGATACGCAGTATTTT	CASSPPTLTDTQYF
TRBV29-1	.	.	TRBJ2-7	TGCAGCGTTGGGCAGGGACGGGAGCAGTACTTC	CSVGQGREQYF
TRBV7-3	.	.	TRBJ1-2	TGTGCCAGCAGCGAAACCGGGGGTGGCTATGGCTACACCTTC	CASSETGGGYGYTF
TRBV6-5	TRBD1	.	TRBJ1-1	TGTGCCAGCGTCGGGACAGCAAAAGCTTTCTTT	CASVGTAKAFF
TRBV2	TRBD1	few	TRBJ1-5	TGTGCCAGCAGGAGCAGGGGGGTGGGGCAGCCCCAGCATTTT	CASRSRGVGQPQHF
TRBV28	.	.	TRBJ2-3	TGTGCCAGCCGACCCCCCGACACAGATACGCAGTATTTT	CASRPPDTDTQYF
TRBV27	TRBD1	few	TRBJ1-5	TGTGCCAGCAGTAAAAACAGGGGTGGCAATCAGCCCCAGCATTTT	CASSKNRGGNQPQHF
TRBV28	.	.	TRBJ1-4	TGTGCCAGCAGTTTAGGACACAGGGCTGAAAAACTGTTTTTT	CASSLGHRAEKLFF
TRBV28	TRBD1	.	TRBJ2-7	TGTGCCAGCGCGCGGACAGGGGCAACTTTCTACGAGCAGTACTTC	CASARTGATFYEQYF
TRBV28	.	.	TRBJ1-3	TGTGCCAGCAGTTTATTCCGGGGAAACACCATATATTTT	CASSLFRGNTIYF